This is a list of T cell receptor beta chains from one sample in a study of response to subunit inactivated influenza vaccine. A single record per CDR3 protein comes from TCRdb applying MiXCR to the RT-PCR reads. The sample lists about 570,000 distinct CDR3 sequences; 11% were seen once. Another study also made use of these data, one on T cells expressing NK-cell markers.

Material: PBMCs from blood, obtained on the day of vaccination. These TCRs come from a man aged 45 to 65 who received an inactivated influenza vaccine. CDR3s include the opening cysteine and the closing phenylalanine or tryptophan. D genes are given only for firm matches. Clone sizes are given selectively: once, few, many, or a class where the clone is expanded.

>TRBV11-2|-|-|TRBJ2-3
TGTGCCAGCAGCTTTGTTGGGGGGGGCATTATTGCAGATACGCAGTATTTT
CASSFVGGGIIADTQYF
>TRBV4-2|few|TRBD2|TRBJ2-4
TGTGCCAGCAGCACTTCCGTGCTAGCGGGAGGGCCGCTGAAAAACATTCAGTACTTC
CASSTSVLAGGPLKNIQYF
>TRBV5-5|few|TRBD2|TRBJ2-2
TGTGCCAGCAGCTTGGTAGCTAGCGGGATGGTCGGAGCCGGGGAGCTGTTTTTT
CASSLVASGMVGAGELFF
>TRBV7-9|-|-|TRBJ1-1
TGTGCCAGCAGCGGGGGACACAAGACTGAAGCTTTCTTT
CASSGGHKTEAFF
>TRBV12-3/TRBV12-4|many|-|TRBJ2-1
TGTGCCAGCAGTTCACCCAATGAGCAGTTCTTC
CASSSPNEQFF
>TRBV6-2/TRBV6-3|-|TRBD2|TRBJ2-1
TGTGCCAGCAGACGGACTAGCGGGGAGCAGTTCTTC
CASRRTSGEQFF
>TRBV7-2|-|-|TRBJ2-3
TGTGCCAGCAGCTACGATATCACAGATACGCAGTATTTT
CASSYDITDTQYF
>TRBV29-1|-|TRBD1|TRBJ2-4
TGCAGCGTGCGGAGGACAGGGGATATTCAGTACTTC
CSVRRTGDIQYF
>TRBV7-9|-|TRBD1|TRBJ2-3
TGTGCCAGCAGCAAGACCGACAGGGCTAGCTCAGATACGCAGTATTTT
CASSKTDRASSDTQYF
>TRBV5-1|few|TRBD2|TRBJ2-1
TGCGCCAGCAGCTTCTCTCAGATGATAGCGGGAGCCTACAATGAGCAGTTCTTC
CASSFSQMIAGAYNEQFF
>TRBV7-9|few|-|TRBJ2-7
TGTGCCAGCAGCTTAGGGGACTGGAGCTCCTACGAGCAGTACTTC
CASSLGDWSSYEQYF
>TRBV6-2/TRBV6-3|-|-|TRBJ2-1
TGTGCCAGCACCCTCCCGTGGGGGGATGAGCAGTTCTTC
CASTLPWGDEQFF
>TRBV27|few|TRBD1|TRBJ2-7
TGTGCCAGCAGTAGGACAGGAAAGATCAACGAGCAGTACTTC
CASSRTGKINEQYF
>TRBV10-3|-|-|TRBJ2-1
TGTGCCATCGCCAAGGGGGGCTACAATGAGCAGTTCTTC
CAIAKGGYNEQFF
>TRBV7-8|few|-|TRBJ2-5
TGTGCCAGCAGCCTACCGGGAGTCCAGTACTTC
CASSLPGVQYF
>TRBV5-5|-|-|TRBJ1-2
TGTGCCAGCAGCTCTGATGGTGGGGGAACTCATGGCTACACCTTC
CASSSDGGGTHGYTF
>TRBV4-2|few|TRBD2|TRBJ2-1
TGTGCCAGCAGCCAAGATCCTCCGGGCCTAGCGGGAGAATACCCCTACAATGAGCAGTTCTTC
CASSQDPPGLAGEYPYNEQFF
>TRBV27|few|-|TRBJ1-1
TGTGCCAGCAGACCCCTGGGGGGGGGCACTGAAGCTTTCTTT
CASRPLGGGTEAFF
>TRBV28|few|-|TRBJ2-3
TGTGCCAGCACCCGGGGGAAAGGGGAGGTAGATACGCAGTATTTT
CASTRGKGEVDTQYF
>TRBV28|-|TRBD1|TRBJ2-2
TGTGCCAGCAGTTTAGAGTATGCCGGGACAGGGTTTTTT
CASSLEYAGTGFF
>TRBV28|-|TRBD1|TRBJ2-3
TGTGCCAGCAGTTCATTCTACAGGGGGTCCACAGATACGCAGTATTTT
CASSSFYRGSTDTQYF
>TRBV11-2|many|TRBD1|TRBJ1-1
TGTGCCAGCAGCCATGAGACAGGGGAAGCTTTCTTT
CASSHETGEAFF
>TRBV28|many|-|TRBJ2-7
TGTGCCAGCAGTTTATTCCCAAACGGAGGGGTCGAGCAGTACTTC
CASSLFPNGGVEQYF